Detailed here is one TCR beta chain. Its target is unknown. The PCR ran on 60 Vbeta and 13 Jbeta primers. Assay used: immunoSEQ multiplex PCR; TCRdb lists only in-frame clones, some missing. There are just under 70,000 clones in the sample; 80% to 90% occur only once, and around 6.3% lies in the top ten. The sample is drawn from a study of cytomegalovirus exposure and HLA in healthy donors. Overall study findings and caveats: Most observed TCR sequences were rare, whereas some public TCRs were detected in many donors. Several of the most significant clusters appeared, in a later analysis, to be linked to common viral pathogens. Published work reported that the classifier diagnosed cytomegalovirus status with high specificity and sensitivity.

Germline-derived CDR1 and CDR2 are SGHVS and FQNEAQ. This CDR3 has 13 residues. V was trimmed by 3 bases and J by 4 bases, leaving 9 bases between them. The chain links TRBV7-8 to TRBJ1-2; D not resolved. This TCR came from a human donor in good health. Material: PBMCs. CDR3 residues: CASSFSVVYGYTF. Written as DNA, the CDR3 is TGTGCCAGCAGCTTCTCAGTGGTCTATGGCTACACCTTC. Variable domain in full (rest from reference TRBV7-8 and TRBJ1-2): GAGVSQSPRYKVAKRGQDVALRCDPISGHVSLFWYQQALGQGPEFLTYFQNEAQLDKSGLPSDRFFAERPEGSVSTLKIQRTQQEDSAVYLCASSFSVVYGYTFGSGTRLTVV.